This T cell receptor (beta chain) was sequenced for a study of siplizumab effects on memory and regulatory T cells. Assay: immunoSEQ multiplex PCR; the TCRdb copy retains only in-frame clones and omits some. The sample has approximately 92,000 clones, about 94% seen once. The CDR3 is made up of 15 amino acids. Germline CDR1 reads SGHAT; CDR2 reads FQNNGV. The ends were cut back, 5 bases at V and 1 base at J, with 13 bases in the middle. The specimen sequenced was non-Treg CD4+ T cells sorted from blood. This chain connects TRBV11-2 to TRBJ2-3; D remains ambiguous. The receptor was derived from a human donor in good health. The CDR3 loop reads CASSRPRSRTDTQYF. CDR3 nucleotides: TGTGCCAGCAGCCGACCTCGTTCGCGCACAGATACGCAGTATTTT.